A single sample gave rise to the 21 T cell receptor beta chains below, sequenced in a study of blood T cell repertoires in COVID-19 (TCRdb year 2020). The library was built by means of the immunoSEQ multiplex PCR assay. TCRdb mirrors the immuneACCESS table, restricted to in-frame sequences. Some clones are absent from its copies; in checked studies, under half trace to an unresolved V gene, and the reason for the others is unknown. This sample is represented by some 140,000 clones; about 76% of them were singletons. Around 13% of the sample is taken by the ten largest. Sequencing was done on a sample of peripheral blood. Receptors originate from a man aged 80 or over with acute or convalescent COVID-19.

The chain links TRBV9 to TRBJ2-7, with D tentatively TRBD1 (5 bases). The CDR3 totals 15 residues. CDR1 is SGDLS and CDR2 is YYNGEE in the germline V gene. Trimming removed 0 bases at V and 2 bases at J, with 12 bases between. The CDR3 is CASSVGWGQTYEQYF. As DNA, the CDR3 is TGTGCCAGCAGCGTAGGATGGGGCCAAACCTACGAGCAGTACTTC.

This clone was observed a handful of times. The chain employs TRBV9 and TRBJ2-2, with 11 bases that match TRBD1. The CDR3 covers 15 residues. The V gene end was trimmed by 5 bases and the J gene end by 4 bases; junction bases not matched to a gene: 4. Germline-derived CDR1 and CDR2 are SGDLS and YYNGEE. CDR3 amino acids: CASRADRGPTGELFF. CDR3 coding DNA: TGTGCCAGCAGGGCGGACAGGGGGCCCACCGGGGAGCTGTTTTTT.

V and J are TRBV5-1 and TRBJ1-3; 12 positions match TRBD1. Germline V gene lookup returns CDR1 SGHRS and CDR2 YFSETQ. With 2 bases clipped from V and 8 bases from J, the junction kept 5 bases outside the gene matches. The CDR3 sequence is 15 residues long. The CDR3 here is CASSFGTGGQDTIYF. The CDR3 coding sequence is TGCGCCAGCAGCTTTGGGACAGGGGGCCAAGACACCATATATTTT.

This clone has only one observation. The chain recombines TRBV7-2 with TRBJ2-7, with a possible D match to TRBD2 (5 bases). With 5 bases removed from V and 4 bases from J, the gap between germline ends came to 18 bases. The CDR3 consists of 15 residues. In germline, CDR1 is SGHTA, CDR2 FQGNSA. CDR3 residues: CASSHPGVVGYEQYF. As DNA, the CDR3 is TGTGCCAGCAGCCACCCCGGGGTGGTAGGATACGAGCAGTACTTC.

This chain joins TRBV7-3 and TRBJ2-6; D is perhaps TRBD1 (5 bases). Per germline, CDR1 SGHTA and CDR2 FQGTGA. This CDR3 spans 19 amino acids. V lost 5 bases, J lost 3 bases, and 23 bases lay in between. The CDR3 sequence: CASSPHGQGQWSGANVLTF. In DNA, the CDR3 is TGTGCCAGCAGCCCCCATGGGCAGGGCCAATGGAGTGGGGCCAACGTCCTGACTTTC.

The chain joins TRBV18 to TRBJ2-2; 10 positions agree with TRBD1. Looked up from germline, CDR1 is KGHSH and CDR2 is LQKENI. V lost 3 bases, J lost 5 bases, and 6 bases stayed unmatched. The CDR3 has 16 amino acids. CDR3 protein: CASSPRGQGTTGELFF. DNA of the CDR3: TGTGCCAGCTCACCCCGGGGACAGGGGACGACCGGGGAGCTGTTTTTT.

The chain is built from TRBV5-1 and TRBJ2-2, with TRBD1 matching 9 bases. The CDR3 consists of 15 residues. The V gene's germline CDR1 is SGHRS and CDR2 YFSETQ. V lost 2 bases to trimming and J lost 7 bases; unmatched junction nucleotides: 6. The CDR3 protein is CASSFSGQGIGELFF. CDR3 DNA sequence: TGCGCCAGCAGCTTTTCGGGACAGGGTATCGGGGAGCTGTTTTTT.

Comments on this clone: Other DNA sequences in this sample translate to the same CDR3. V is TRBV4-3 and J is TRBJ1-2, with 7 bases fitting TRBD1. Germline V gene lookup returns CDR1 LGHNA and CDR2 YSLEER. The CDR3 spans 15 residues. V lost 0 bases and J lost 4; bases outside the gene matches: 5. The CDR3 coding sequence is TGCGCCAGCAGCCAAGATCGCCGGACAGGCTATGGCTACACCTTC. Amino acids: CASSQDRRTGYGYTF.

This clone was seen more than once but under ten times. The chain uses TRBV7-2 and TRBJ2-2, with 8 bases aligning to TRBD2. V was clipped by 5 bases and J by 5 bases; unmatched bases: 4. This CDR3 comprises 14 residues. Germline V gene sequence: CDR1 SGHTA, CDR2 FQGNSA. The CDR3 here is CASSIVAGTGELFF. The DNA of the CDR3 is TGTGCCAGCAGCATCGTAGCGGGGACCGGGGAGCTGTTTTTT.

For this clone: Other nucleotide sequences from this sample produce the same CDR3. The CDR3 reads CASSLGGGSNQPQHF. In nucleotides, the CDR3 is TGTGCCAGCAGCTTAGGCGGGGGTAGCAATCAGCCCCAGCATTTT. V is TRBV7-9 and J is TRBJ1-5; perhaps TRBD1 as D (5 bases). Between the trimmed V and J ends, which lost 1 base and 0 bases, there was a span of 7 bases. CDR3 size: 15 residues. Per germline, CDR1 SEHNR and CDR2 FQNEAQ (reference sequence).

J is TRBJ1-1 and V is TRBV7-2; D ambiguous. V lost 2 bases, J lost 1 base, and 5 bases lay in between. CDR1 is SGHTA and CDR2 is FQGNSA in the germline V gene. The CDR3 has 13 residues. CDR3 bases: TGTGCCAGCAGCTTAATTCGGAACACTGAAGCTTTCTTT. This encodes CASSLIRNTEAFF. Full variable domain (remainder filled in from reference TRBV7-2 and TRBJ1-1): GAGVSQSPSNKVTEKGKDVELRCDPISGHTALYWYRQSLGQGLEFLIYFQGNSAPDKSGLPSDRFSAERTGGSVSTLTIQRTQQEDSAVYLCASSLIRNTEAFFGQGTRLTVV.

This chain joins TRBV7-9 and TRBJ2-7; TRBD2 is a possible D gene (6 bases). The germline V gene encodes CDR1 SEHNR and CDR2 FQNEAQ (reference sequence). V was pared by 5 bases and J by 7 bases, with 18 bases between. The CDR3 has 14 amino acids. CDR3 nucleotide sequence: TGTGCCAGCAGCCCCATGGGGGGACCTCTGGAGCAGTACTTC. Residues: CASSPMGGPLEQYF. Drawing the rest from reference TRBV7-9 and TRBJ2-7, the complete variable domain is DTGVSQNPRHKITKRGQNVTFRCDPISEHNRLYWYRQTLGQGPEFLTYFQNEAQLEKSRLLSDRFSAERPKGSFSTLEIQRTEQGDSAMYLCASSPMGGPLEQYFGPGTRLTVT.

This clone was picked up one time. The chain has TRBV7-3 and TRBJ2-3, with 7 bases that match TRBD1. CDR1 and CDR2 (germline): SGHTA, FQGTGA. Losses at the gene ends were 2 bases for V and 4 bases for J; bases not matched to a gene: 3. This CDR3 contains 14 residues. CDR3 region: CASSLFTGADTQYF. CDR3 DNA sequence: TGTGCCAGCAGCTTATTCACAGGGGCAGATACGCAGTATTTT. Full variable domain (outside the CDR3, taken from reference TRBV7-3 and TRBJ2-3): GAGVSQTPSNKVTEKGKYVELRCDPISGHTALYWYRQSLGQGPEFLIYFQGTGAADDSGLPNDRFFAVRPEGSVSTLKIQRTERGDSAVYLCASSLFTGADTQYFGPGTRLTVL.

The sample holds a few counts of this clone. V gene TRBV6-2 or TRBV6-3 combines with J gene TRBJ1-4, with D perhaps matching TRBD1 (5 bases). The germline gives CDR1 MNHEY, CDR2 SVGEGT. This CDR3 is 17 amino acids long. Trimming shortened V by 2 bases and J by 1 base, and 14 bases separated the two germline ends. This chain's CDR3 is CASSYARRGETNEKLFF. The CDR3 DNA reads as TGTGCCAGCAGTTACGCGCGCCGGGGGGAAACTAATGAAAAACTGTTTTTT.

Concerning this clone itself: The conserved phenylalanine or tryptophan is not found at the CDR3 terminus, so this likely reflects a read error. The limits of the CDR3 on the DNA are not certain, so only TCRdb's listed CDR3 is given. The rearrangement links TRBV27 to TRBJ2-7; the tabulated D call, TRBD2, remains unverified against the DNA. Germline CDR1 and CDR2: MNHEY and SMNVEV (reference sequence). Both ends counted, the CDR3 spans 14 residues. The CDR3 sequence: CASSLIAGTTQSGR.

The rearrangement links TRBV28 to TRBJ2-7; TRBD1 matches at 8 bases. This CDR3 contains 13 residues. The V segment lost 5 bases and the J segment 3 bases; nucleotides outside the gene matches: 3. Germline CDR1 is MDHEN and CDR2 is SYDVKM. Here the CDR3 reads CASSRQGYYEQYF. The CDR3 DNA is TGTGCCAGCAGTCGACAGGGGTACTACGAGCAGTACTTC. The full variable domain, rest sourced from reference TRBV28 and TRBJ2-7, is DVKVTQSSRYLVKRTGEKVFLECVQDMDHENMFWYRQDPGLGLRLIYFSYDVKMKEKGDIPEGYSVSREKKERFSLILESASTNQTSMYLCASSRQGYYEQYFGPGTRLTVT.

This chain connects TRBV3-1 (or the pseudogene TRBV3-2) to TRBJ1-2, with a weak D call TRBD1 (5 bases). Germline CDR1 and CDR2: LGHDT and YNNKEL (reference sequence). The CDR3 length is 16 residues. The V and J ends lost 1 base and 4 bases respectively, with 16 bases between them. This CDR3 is CASSQVPAGDPYGYTF. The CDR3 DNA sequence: TGTGCCAGCAGCCAAGTTCCGGCGGGGGACCCCTATGGCTACACCTTC.

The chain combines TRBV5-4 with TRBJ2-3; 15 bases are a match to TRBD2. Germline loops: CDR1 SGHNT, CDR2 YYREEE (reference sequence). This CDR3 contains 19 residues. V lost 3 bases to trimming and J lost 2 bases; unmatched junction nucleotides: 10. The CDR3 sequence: CASSSPRGTSGGFTDTQYF. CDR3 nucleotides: TGTGCCAGCAGCTCACCCCGGGGGACTAGCGGGGGGTTCACAGATACGCAGTATTTT.

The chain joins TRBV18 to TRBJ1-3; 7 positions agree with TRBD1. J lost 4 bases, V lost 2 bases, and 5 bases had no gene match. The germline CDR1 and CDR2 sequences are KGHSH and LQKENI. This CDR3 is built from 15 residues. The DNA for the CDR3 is TGTGCCAGCTCACCAGGACAGGTCGCAGGAAACACCATATATTTT. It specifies CASSPGQVAGNTIYF.

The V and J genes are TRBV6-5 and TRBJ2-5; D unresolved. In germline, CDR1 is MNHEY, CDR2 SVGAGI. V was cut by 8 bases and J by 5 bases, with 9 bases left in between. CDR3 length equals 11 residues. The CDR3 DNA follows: TGTGCCAGCCGGTCTGTGGAGACCCAGTACTTC. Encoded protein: CASRSVETQYF.

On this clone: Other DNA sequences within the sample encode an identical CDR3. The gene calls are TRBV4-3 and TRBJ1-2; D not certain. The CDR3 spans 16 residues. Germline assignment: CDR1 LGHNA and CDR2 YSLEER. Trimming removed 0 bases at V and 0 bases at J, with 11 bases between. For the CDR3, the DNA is TGCGCCAGCAGCCAAGATCGAACAGTCGCTAACTATGGCTACACCTTC. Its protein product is CASSQDRTVANYGYTF.